What follows is one T cell receptor (beta chain) and its context. This sample was taken from a study of blood T cell repertoires in COVID-19. At the level of the study: COVID-19 samples, acute and convalescent, were from the United States, Italy and Spain. In each case, the material was cDNA or gDNA derived from T cells, B-cell-depleted T cells, or PBMCs.

Trimming took off 3 bases at V and 5 bases at J, with 8 bases between the two ends. The CDR3 totals 12 residues. Germline V gene data show CDR1 as MDHEN and CDR2 as SYDVKM. As originally analysed: Amplification from reference gene primers served as the basis for estimated nucleated cell counts. TCRdb keeps only in-frame clones here, not all; method: immunoSEQ multiplex PCR. V and J calls and clone size are copied from that table; D and trimming were computed from the DNA. The table lists approximately 190,000 clones, over 75% of them singletons. The sequenced material came from peripheral blood. The receptor comes from a middle-aged woman who had recovered from COVID-19. This rearrangement joins TRBV28 to TRBJ2-7, with a possible D match to TRBD2 (6 bases). In DNA, the CDR3 is TGTGCCAGCAGTTTGCGGGACCACGAGCAGTACTTC. This encodes CASSLRDHEQYF.